This TCR beta chain is from a study of CD8 T cells in Susac syndrome. The authors sequenced TCR beta from blood CD8+ and CD4+ T cells. Each multiple sclerosis control was a treatment-naive patient with relapsing-remitting disease that was either stable or active. Both CD4+ and CD8+ T cells were negatively isolated, and TEMRA cells underwent FACS enrichment. The CDR3 contains 14 residues. The V gene's germline CDR1 is SGHTA and CDR2 FQGNSA. V shed 1 base and J shed 4 bases, with 9 bases lying between them. Only one count was recorded for this clonotype. Roughly 0.45 to 1 ug RNA was reverse transcribed with random hexamers. A multiplex approach, immunoSEQ multiplex PCR, amplified TCR beta CDR3 across 54 Vbeta and 13 Jbeta. TCRdb fed the immunoSEQ multiplex PCR reads into MiXCR, producing one record per CDR3 protein. Found here are 250,000 or so distinct CDR3 sequences, roughly 93% of them singletons; the top ten hold around 0.07%.

The sample comprised CD4+ T cells from PBMCs. The rearrangement links TRBV7-2 to TRBJ2-3; TRBD2 might be the D (5 bases). This sequence originates from a human donor with multiple sclerosis. The DNA for the CDR3 is TGTGCCAGCAGCTTAGATCCTAGCTCAGATACGCAGTATTTT. Protein: CASSLDPSSDTQYF.